This TCR beta chain was documented in a study of T cell responses to AZD1222 COVID-19 vaccine. Overall study: Whether given at about 4 or about 12 weeks, second doses were pooled.

Trimming removed 2 bases at V and 0 bases at J, with 8 bases between. Germline V CDR1 and CDR2: SGDLS, YYNGEE. This CDR3 comprises 14 residues. Findings and caveats of the study: Repertoires were sampled only after the peak T cell response. A rise in Spike-specific TCR breadth and depth followed two AZD1222 doses.

The assay was immunoSEQ multiplex PCR, and TCRdb's table has in-frame clones only and misses some. The sample holds under 150,000 clones; 93% are singletons and the top ten take around 3.3%. This clone was picked up one time. Its specificity is unknown. Sequencing used peripheral blood, obtained on day 0 of AZD1222 vaccination. V gene TRBV9 combines with J gene TRBJ1-2; D is ambiguous. This TCR came from an adult in good health. The CDR3 sequence: CASSVDPANYGYTF. CDR3 in DNA: TGTGCCAGCAGCGTTGACCCCGCTAACTATGGCTACACCTTC.